One and the same sample provided the 27 T cell receptor beta chains below, sequenced in a study of blood T cell repertoires in COVID-19. Clones were sequenced by immunoSEQ multiplex PCR, and TCRdb holds only the in-frame ones, with some missing. The sample holds fewer than 350,000 clones, about 90% seen once. The sequenced sample consisted of peripheral blood. The receptors derive from a woman aged 30 to 39 with COVID-19, enrolled during active disease.

The V gene is TRBV14, the J gene TRBJ2-5, with a weak D call TRBD1 (6 bases). Germline CDR1 and CDR2: SGHDN and FVKESK. This CDR3 region has 17 residues. Trimming removed 6 bases from V and 2 bases from J, with 22 bases in between. CDR3 residues: CASSLRDTVLLQETQYF. In DNA form, the CDR3 reads TGTGCCAGCAGTCTCCGGGACACCGTATTATTACAAGAGACCCAGTACTTC.

This chain links TRBV19 with TRBJ1-1; 9 positions match TRBD1. The CDR3 is 15 amino acids. Germline V lookup: CDR1 LNHDA, CDR2 SQIVND (reference sequence). V lost 5 bases, J lost 5 bases, and 9 bases stayed unmatched. As DNA, the CDR3 is TGTGCCAGTAGTGCATGGGACAGGGTGTTGACTGAAGCTTTCTTT. This sequence encodes CASSAWDRVLTEAFF.

This chain connects TRBV5-6 to TRBJ2-7; possible D gene TRBD2, 6 bases. The CDR3 runs to 15 residues. V was cut by 4 bases and J by 4 bases, with 18 bases left in between. Looked up from germline, CDR1 is SGHDT and CDR2 is YYEEEE. The CDR3 is CASSGLGLGWYEQYF. As DNA, the CDR3 is TGTGCCAGCAGCGGGCTGGGACTTGGCTGGTACGAGCAGTACTTC.

This rearrangement joins TRBV7-9 to TRBJ2-5; D might be TRBD2 (6 bases). The V and J ends lost 6 bases and 5 bases respectively, with 10 bases between them. CDR3 length equals 12 residues. Germline V gene data show CDR1 as SEHNR and CDR2 as FQNEAQ (reference sequence). The CDR3 protein is CASSRGYETQYF. The CDR3 nucleotides read TGTGCCAGCAGTCGGGGGTATGAGACCCAGTACTTC.

The chain employs TRBV6-5 and TRBJ1-1; D ambiguous. The V and J ends lost 4 bases and 8 bases respectively, with 20 bases between them. This CDR3 is 15 amino acids long. CDR1 and CDR2 (germline): MNHEY, SVGAGI. DNA for the CDR3: TGTGCCAGCAGTTCACCGGAGCGCTTTGTCTCGGAAGCTTTCTTT. It translates to CASSSPERFVSEAFF.

This chain uses TRBV24-1 with TRBJ2-5; 8 positions agree with TRBD2. Germline values: CDR1 KGHDR, CDR2 SFDVKD. V shed 4 bases and J 4 bases; nucleotides not matched to a gene: 10. This CDR3 has 16 amino acids. The CDR3 DNA follows: TGTGCCACCAGTGAACCAGCTCCGGGACTAGTAGAGACCCAGTACTTC. Encoded protein: CATSEPAPGLVETQYF.

The CDR3 DNA sequence: TGTGCCAGCAACTCCCCCCCGGGGGAGCAGTACTTC. Its protein product is CASNSPPGEQYF. The J gene is TRBJ2-7, the V gene TRBV11-2; a weak D match, TRBD2 (5 bases). The CDR3 is 12 residues long. Germline CDR1 and CDR2: SGHAT and FQNNGV. The V gene lost 7 bases and the J gene lost 7 bases, with 14 bases spanning the gap.

CDR3 nucleotides: TGTGCCAGCAGTTCTAACGGGAACACTGAAGCTTTCTTT. It yields the protein CASSSNGNTEAFF. This chain joins TRBV12-3 or TRBV12-4 and TRBJ1-1, with D unresolved. Trimming removed 4 bases from V and 1 base from J, with 7 bases in between. The CDR3 covers 13 residues.

This clone appeared once. The genes are TRBV2 and TRBJ2-1; unclear D gene. With 4 bases removed from V and 16 bases from J, the gap between germline ends came to 5 bases. Germline V CDR1 and CDR2: SNHLY, FYNNEI. The CDR3 is 8 amino acids. DNA for the CDR3: TGTGCCAGCAGTGGACTCTTCTTC. Residues: CASSGLFF.

This clone has a single count. The rearrangement links TRBV7-9 to TRBJ2-7; maybe TRBD1 (6 bases). Germline V gives CDR1 SEHNR, CDR2 FQNEAQ (reference sequence). V shed 4 bases and J shed 5 bases, with 18 bases lying between them. This CDR3 contains 15 residues. The CDR3 sequence is CASSSPPGGLNEQYF. Written as DNA, the CDR3 is TGTGCCAGCAGCTCCCCACCTGGGGGCCTGAACGAGCAGTACTTC.

The chain couples TRBV5-4 to TRBJ2-4, with a weak D call TRBD1 (6 bases). This CDR3 region has 14 residues. Trimming stripped 6 bases from V and 6 bases from J, with 16 bases between. Germline CDR1 SGHNT, CDR2 YYREEE (reference sequence). The CDR3 is CASTPHREGNIQYF. The CDR3, as DNA: TGTGCCAGCACTCCACACAGGGAAGGAAACATTCAGTACTTC.

The chain links TRBV2 to TRBJ2-7; 8 positions agree with TRBD1. This CDR3 comprises 16 residues. CDR1 SNHLY and CDR2 FYNNEI come from the germline V gene. J was trimmed by 3 bases and V by 1 base; bases with no gene match: 8. CDR3 sequence: CASSEGSRTGIYEQYF. The CDR3, as DNA: TGTGCCAGCAGTGAAGGATCCCGGACAGGGATCTACGAGCAGTACTTC. Full variable domain (outside the CDR3, taken from reference TRBV2 and TRBJ2-7): EPEVTQTPSHQVTQMGQEVILRCVPISNHLYFYWYRQILGQKVEFLVSFYNNEISEKSEIFDDQFSVERPDGSNFTLKIRSTKLEDSAMYFCASSEGSRTGIYEQYFGPGTRLTVT.

V gene TRBV24-1 combines with J gene TRBJ2-2; D is undetermined. Per the germline V gene, CDR1 is KGHDR and CDR2 is SFDVKD. Between the trimmed V and J ends, which lost 6 bases and 1 base, there was a span of 5 bases. This CDR3 contains 13 residues. The chain's CDR3 is CATSYGNTGELFF. CDR3 DNA sequence: TGTGCCACCAGTTACGGGAACACCGGGGAGCTGTTTTTT.

The CDR3 nucleotides read TGTGCCAGCAGTCTAGCGGGGATCTACAATGAGCAGTTCTTC. Its protein product is CASSLAGIYNEQFF. The genes are TRBV25-1 and TRBJ2-1; 9 positions match TRBD2. The CDR3 spans 14 residues. Per germline, CDR1 MGHDK and CDR2 SYGVNS. The junction had 2 bases not matched to a gene; V was cut back by 5 bases and J by 3 bases.

This clone was seen repeatedly, ten times or more. The V gene is TRBV29-1, the J gene TRBJ1-1; D is possibly TRBD1 (5 bases). This CDR3 has 15 amino acids. With 6 bases removed from V and 0 bases from J, the gap between germline ends came to 17 bases. CDR1 and CDR2 (germline): SQVTM, ANQGSEA. CDR3 protein: CSVAGGWAMNTEAFF. CDR3 in DNA: TGCAGCGTAGCCGGGGGGTGGGCTATGAACACTGAAGCTTTCTTT.

The rearrangement links TRBV5-4 to TRBJ1-2; D is perhaps TRBD1 (6 bases). Germline CDR1 and CDR2: SGHNT and YYREEE (reference sequence). Deletions cut 4 bases from V and 3 bases from J, with 16 bases between. The CDR3 has 15 amino acids. CDR3 bases: TGTGCCAGCAGCCTGGGGGCCCCATCCGACTATGGCTACACCTTC. It encodes CASSLGAPSDYGYTF.

The rearrangement links TRBV3-1 (or the pseudogene TRBV3-2) to TRBJ1-1; 10 bases are a match to TRBD1. Germline CDR1 reads LGHDT; CDR2 reads YNNKEL (reference sequence). CDR3 length: 12 residues. The V and J ends lost 0 bases and 12 bases, in that order; junction bases with no gene match: 1. The CDR3 is CASSQEGQGTFF. CDR3 coding DNA: TGTGCCAGCAGCCAAGAGGGACAGGGGACTTTCTTT.

V is TRBV7-6 and J is TRBJ1-5; tentatively, D is TRBD1 (6 bases). Germline V gene sequence: CDR1 SGHVS, CDR2 FNYEAQ. The CDR3 contains 18 residues. The V and J ends lost 1 base and 5 bases respectively, with 21 bases between them. The CDR3 region is CASSLGGQGDLGDQPQHF. CDR3 DNA sequence: TGTGCCAGCAGCTTAGGGGGACAAGGTGACTTGGGGGATCAGCCCCAGCATTTT.

This clone has just one count. The V and J genes are TRBV6-5 and TRBJ2-6; D is possibly TRBD1 (6 bases). The CDR3 length is 15 residues. Trimming cost V 6 bases and J 0 bases, with 9 bases left between them. Per germline, CDR1 MNHEY and CDR2 SVGAGI. The CDR3 here is CASRGAVSGANVLTF. The CDR3 nucleotides read TGTGCCAGCAGGGGGGCCGTCTCTGGGGCCAACGTCCTGACTTTC.

This chain links TRBV6-6 with TRBJ1-1; no clear D. The CDR3 is 14 amino acids. The germline V gene encodes CDR1 MNHNY and CDR2 SVGAGI (reference sequence). Trimming removed 4 bases from V and 3 bases from J, with 12 bases in between. CDR3 bases: TGTGCCAGCAGTTGGTCGACTACTTACACTGAAGCTTTCTTT. It is translated as CASSWSTTYTEAFF.

The chain links TRBV5-5 to TRBJ2-2, with 8 bases that match TRBD2. Germline V CDR1 and CDR2: SGHKS, YYEKEE (reference sequence). Trimming removed 2 bases from V and 7 bases from J; junction bases left unmatched: 10. CDR3 length: 16 amino acids. The DNA for the CDR3 is TGTGCCAGCAGCTTTTCCGCGGGGGGCTTGGGCGGGGAGCTGTTTTTT. Its protein product is CASSFSAGGLGGELFF.

Here the CDR3 DNA reads TGTGCCAGCAGTGAAGGGCCCAGGGGGCGCGACAAAAACATTCAGTACTTC. Its protein product is CASSEGPRGRDKNIQYF. V and J are TRBV6-1 and TRBJ2-4, with 8 bases that match TRBD1. V trimming: 1 base; J trimming: 3 bases; junction bases outside the gene matches: 8. The length of the CDR3 is 17 residues. Germline V CDR1 and CDR2: MNHNS, SASEGT.

A single count supports this clone. This chain links TRBV29-1 with TRBJ2-3; TRBD2 matches at 9 bases. Germline V gene lookup returns CDR1 SQVTM and CDR2 ANQGSEA. The CDR3 is 14 residues long. V lost 7 bases to trimming and J lost 2 bases; unmatched junction nucleotides: 7. CDR3 in DNA: TGCAGCGGTGATCCGGGACTAGCCACAGATACGCAGTATTTT. Translation gives CSGDPGLATDTQYF.

V is TRBV5-4 and J is TRBJ1-4; D is undetermined. V lost 3 bases to trimming and J lost 4 bases, with 10 bases between them. The V gene's germline CDR1 is SGHNT and CDR2 YYREEE (reference sequence). The CDR3 is 14 amino acids. The CDR3 nucleotides are TGTGCCAGCAGCTCGGAGGACCTTAATGAAAAACTGTTTTTT. This codes for CASSSEDLNEKLFF.

CDR3 nucleotides: TGTGCCAGCAGTTACCCAGGGGAAGAGCCCCAGCATTTT. This translates into CASSYPGEEPQHF. The chain employs TRBV6-2 or TRBV6-3 and TRBJ1-5, with D tentatively TRBD1 (6 bases). CDR1 is MNHEY and CDR2 is SVGEGT in the germline V gene. V gave up 2 bases and J gave up 8 bases, with 10 bases separating them. The CDR3 is 13 residues long.

The chain uses TRBV3-1 (or the pseudogene TRBV3-2) and TRBJ2-4; D remains ambiguous. Trimming cost V 4 bases and J 0 bases, with 16 bases left between them. There are 17 residues in the CDR3. Germline V gene sequence: CDR1 LGHDT, CDR2 YNNKEL (reference sequence). CDR3 sequence: CASSPHLELLAKNIQYF. The CDR3, as DNA: TGTGCCAGCAGCCCCCATCTGGAGCTACTAGCCAAAAACATTCAGTACTTC.

The chain uses TRBV6-1 and TRBJ1-1; D may be TRBD1 (5 bases). Trimming took off 1 base at V and 0 bases at J, with 9 bases between the two ends. Germline CDR1 is MNHNS and CDR2 is SASEGT. The CDR3 has 15 residues. The CDR3 DNA reads TGTGCCAGCAGTGAAGGGCCAGGGATGAACACTGAAGCTTTCTTT. It translates to CASSEGPGMNTEAFF.